Below are 14 T cell receptor beta chains sequenced from a single sample in a study of T cell changes during pregnancy in multiple sclerosis. Profiling relied on immunoSEQ multiplex PCR, and the TCRdb table lists in-frame clones only, not all of them. The repertoire holds 75,000 to 95,000 clones, less than 95% seen once, with more than 1.5% in the top ten. Sequenced here: peripheral blood, sampled in the first trimester of pregnancy. These TCRs come from a female donor in good health, enrolled as a control in a pregnancy study.

The table lists this clone with a count of one. This sequence joins TRBV29-1 and TRBJ1-2; D unclear. Germline CDR1 is SQVTM and CDR2 is ANQGSEA. This CDR3 comprises 12 residues. Between the trimmed V and J ends, which lost 3 bases and 2 bases, there was a span of 7 bases. For the CDR3, the DNA is TGCAGCGTTGATACCACAAACTATGGCTACACCTTC. Translated, it gives CSVDTTNYGYTF.

The chain links TRBV2 to TRBJ1-5; a weak D match, TRBD1 (5 bases). Germline lookup yields CDR1 SNHLY and CDR2 FYNNEI. This CDR3 has 15 amino acids. V shed 4 bases and J shed 3 bases, with 13 bases lying between them. The CDR3 is CASSVAQGNNQPQHF. The CDR3 DNA reads as TGTGCCAGCAGTGTGGCCCAGGGAAACAATCAGCCCCAGCATTTT.

This sequence joins TRBV30 and TRBJ1-6; maybe TRBD1 (6 bases). CDR1 GTSNPN and CDR2 SVGIG come from the germline V gene (reference sequence). V was trimmed by 0 bases and J by 9 bases, leaving 9 bases between them. The CDR3 length is 13 residues. Here the CDR3 DNA reads TGTGCCTGGAGTGTACAGGGACGTTCACCCCTCCACTTT. This encodes CAWSVQGRSPLHF.

The genes are TRBV10-2 and TRBJ2-1; 10 positions agree with TRBD2. The length of the CDR3 is 14 residues. After removal of 7 bases from V and 7 bases from J, the junction contained 7 bases not matched to a gene. In germline, CDR1 is WSHSY, CDR2 SAAADI. In nucleotides, the CDR3 is TGCGCCAGCAACGAGCGGGGGGGCCTTAATGAGCAGTTCTTC. Protein sequence: CASNERGGLNEQFF.

The chain links TRBV4-3 to TRBJ2-5, with 8 bases aligning to TRBD2. Losses at the gene ends were 0 bases for V and 5 bases for J; bases not matched to a gene: 5. Germline assignment: CDR1 LGHNA and CDR2 YSLEER. The CDR3 runs to 15 residues. The CDR3 spells CASSQDPSGWETQYF. As DNA, the CDR3 is TGCGCCAGCAGCCAAGACCCTAGCGGGTGGGAGACCCAGTACTTC.

The chain carries TRBV5-1 and TRBJ2-3, with a tentative D call TRBD2 (6 bases). Germline lookup yields CDR1 SGHRS and CDR2 YFSETQ. The V end was cut by 7 bases, the J end by 0 bases, with 15 bases between. The CDR3 runs to 15 residues. The CDR3 reads CASQQAGYSTDTQYF. CDR3 bases: TGCGCCAGCCAACAAGCGGGTTACAGCACAGATACGCAGTATTTT.

The count of this clone is one. J is TRBJ2-1 and V is TRBV4-2, with 7 nucleotides matching TRBD2. Germline V lookup: CDR1 LGHNA, CDR2 YNFKEQ. This CDR3 has 16 residues. The J segment lost 2 bases and the V segment lost 0 bases, leaving 4 bases of the junction unmatched. The CDR3 spells CASSQDISGAYNEQFF. The CDR3 coding sequence is TGTGCCAGCAGCCAAGATATCAGCGGGGCCTACAATGAGCAGTTCTTC.

The chain's CDR3 is CASSRQGPHTEAFF. The CDR3, as DNA: TGTGCCAGCTCACGACAGGGCCCGCACACTGAAGCTTTCTTT. The rearrangement joins TRBV18 to TRBJ1-1, with 7 positions matching TRBD1. Germline V CDR1 and CDR2: KGHSH, LQKENI. CDR3 size: 14 residues. V shed 4 bases, J shed 3 bases, and the junction held 5 bases outside the gene matches.

CDR3 nucleotide sequence: TGCAGCGTTGAAGATCCGTCTCTCCAGAATACGCAGTATTTT. Translated, it gives CSVEDPSLQNTQYF. The chain employs TRBV29-1 and TRBJ2-3; D call uncertain. The germline V and J ends were trimmed by 0 bases and 7 bases, with 14 bases remaining between them. The germline V gene encodes CDR1 SQVTM and CDR2 ANQGSEA. The CDR3 is 14 residues long.

This chain connects TRBV6-5 to TRBJ2-1; TRBD1 matches at 7 bases. With V trimmed by 5 bases and J by 4 bases, 8 bases remained unmatched. The CDR3 has 15 amino acids. Germline CDR1 reads MNHEY; CDR2 reads SVGAGI. The CDR3 coding sequence is TGTGCCAGCAGTCAAGACAGGGCCCCTTACAATGAGCAGTTCTTC. It codes for CASSQDRAPYNEQFF.

The chain combines TRBV2 with TRBJ1-4, with 8 bases matching TRBD1. The CDR3 is 14 amino acids. The V and J ends lost 7 bases and 6 bases, in that order; junction bases with no gene match: 7. CDR1 SNHLY and CDR2 FYNNEI come from the germline V gene. CDR3 nucleotide sequence: TGTGCCAGCACTGACAGGGGTAGTTATGAAAAACTGTTTTTT. It specifies CASTDRGSYEKLFF.

The chain recombines TRBV6-5 with TRBJ1-4; unclear D gene. CDR3 length: 16 residues. Between the trimmed V and J ends, which lost 4 bases and 2 bases, there was a span of 14 bases. Looked up from germline, CDR1 is MNHEY and CDR2 is SVGAGI. CDR3 region: CASSSVGGPTNEKLFF. The CDR3 DNA reads TGTGCCAGCAGTTCTGTAGGAGGGCCGACTAATGAAAAACTGTTTTTT.

This rearrangement joins TRBV6-6 to TRBJ1-3, with D hard to call. With 4 bases removed from V and 0 bases from J, the gap between germline ends came to 13 bases. CDR1 and CDR2 (germline): MNHNY, SVGAGI (reference sequence). The CDR3 runs to 16 residues. CDR3 in amino acids: CASSFPNSLSGNTIYF. CDR3 DNA: TGTGCCAGCAGTTTTCCTAACAGCCTCTCTGGAAACACCATATATTTT.

This sequence joins TRBV27 and TRBJ1-1; no clear D gene. Deletions cut 2 bases from V and 4 bases from J, with 11 bases between. The V gene's germline CDR1 is MNHEY and CDR2 SMNVEV (reference sequence). The CDR3 runs 14 residues. The CDR3 DNA sequence: TGTGCCAGCAGTTTAAGTTGGCAGTCCACTGAAGCTTTCTTT. Amino acid sequence: CASSLSWQSTEAFF.